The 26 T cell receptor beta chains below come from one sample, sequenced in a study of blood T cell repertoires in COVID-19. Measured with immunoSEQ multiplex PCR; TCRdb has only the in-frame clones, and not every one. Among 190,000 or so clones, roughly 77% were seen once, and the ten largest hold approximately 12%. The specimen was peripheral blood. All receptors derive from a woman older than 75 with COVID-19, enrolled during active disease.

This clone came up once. CDR3 coding DNA: TGTGCCACCAGTGACCCACTTGACAGGGCTCAGCCCCAGCATTTT. Translation: CATSDPLDRAQPQHF. This sequence joins TRBV24-1 and TRBJ1-5, with TRBD1 matching 7 bases. Per germline, CDR1 KGHDR and CDR2 SFDVKD. V lost 4 bases to trimming and J lost 6 bases; unmatched junction nucleotides: 8. This CDR3 spans 15 amino acids.

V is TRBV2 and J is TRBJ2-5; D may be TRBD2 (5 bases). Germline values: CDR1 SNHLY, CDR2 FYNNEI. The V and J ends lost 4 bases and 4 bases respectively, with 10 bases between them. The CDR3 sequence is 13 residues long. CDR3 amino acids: CASSARLRETQYF. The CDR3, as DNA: TGTGCCAGCAGTGCCCGACTAAGAGAGACCCAGTACTTC.

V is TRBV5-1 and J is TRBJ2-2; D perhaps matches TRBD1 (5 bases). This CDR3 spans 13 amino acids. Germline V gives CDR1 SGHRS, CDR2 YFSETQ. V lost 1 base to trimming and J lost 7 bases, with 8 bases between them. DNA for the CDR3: TGCGCCAGCAGCTTGAGGGGTGTCGGGGAGCTGTTTTTT. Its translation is CASSLRGVGELFF.

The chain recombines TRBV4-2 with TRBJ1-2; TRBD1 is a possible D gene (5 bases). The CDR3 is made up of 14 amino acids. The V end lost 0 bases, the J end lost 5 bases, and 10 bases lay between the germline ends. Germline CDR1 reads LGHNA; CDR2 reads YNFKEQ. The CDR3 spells CASSQERQGYGYTF. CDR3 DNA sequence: TGTGCCAGCAGCCAAGAACGGCAGGGATATGGCTACACCTTC.

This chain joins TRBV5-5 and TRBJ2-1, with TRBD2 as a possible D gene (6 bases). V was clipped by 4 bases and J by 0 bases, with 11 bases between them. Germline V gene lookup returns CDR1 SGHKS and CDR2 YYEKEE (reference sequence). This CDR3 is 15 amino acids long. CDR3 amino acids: CASSLAGNSYNEQFF. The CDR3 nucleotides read TGTGCCAGCAGCCTCGCGGGGAACTCCTACAATGAGCAGTTCTTC.

In DNA, the CDR3 is TGCGCCAGCAGCCAAAGATCTCTCGCGGGGGGGCTGGCAGATACGCAGTATTTT. Its translation is CASSQRSLAGGLADTQYF. This chain links TRBV4-3 with TRBJ2-3; TRBD2 agrees at 9 bases. The V and J ends lost 2 bases and 4 bases, in that order; junction bases with no gene match: 13. CDR1 and CDR2 (germline): LGHNA, YSLEER. The CDR3 is made up of 18 amino acids.

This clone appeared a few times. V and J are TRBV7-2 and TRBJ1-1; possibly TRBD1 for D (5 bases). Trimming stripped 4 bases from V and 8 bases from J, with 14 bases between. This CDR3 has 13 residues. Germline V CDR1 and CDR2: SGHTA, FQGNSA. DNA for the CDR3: TGTGCCAGCAGCTCATCTAGGCAGGGCGAAGCTTTCTTT. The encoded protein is CASSSSRQGEAFF.

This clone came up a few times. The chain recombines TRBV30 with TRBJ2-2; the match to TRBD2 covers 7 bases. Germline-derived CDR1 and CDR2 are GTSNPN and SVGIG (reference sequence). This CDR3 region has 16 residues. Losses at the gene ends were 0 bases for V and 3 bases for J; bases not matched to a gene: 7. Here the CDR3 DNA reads TGTGCCTGGAGTGTTGGTAGGCTAGCGGACACCGGGGAGCTGTTTTTT. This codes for CAWSVGRLADTGELFF.

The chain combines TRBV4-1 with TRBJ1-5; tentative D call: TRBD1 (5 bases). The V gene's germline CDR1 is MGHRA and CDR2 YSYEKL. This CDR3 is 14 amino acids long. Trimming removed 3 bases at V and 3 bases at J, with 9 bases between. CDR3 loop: CASSHDSFNQPQHF. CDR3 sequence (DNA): TGCGCCAGCAGCCACGACAGTTTCAATCAGCCCCAGCATTTT.

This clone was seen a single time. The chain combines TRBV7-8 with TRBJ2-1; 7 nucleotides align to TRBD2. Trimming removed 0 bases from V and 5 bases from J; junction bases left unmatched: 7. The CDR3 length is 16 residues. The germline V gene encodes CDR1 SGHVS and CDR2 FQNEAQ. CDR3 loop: CASSLALRAGDNEQFF. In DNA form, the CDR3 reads TGTGCCAGCAGCTTAGCGCTTAGGGCGGGAGACAATGAGCAGTTCTTC.

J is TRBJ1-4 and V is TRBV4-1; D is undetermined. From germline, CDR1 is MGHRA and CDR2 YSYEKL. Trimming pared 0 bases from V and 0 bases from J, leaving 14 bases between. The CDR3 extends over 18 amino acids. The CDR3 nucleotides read TGCGCCAGCAGCCAAGATACCCGGTACTATGCAACTAATGAAAAACTGTTTTTT. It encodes CASSQDTRYYATNEKLFF.

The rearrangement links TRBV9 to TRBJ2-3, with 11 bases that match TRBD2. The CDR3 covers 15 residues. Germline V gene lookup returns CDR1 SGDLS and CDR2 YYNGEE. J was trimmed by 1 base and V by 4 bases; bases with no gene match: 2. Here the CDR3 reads CASSPTSGGTDTQYF. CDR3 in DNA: TGTGCCAGCAGCCCGACTAGCGGGGGCACAGATACGCAGTATTTT.

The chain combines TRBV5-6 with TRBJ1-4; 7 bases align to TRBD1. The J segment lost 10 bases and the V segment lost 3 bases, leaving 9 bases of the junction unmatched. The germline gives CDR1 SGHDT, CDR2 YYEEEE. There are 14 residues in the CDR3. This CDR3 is CASSWDRSTGKLFF. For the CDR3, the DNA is TGTGCCAGCAGCTGGGACAGATCAACCGGAAAACTGTTTTTT.

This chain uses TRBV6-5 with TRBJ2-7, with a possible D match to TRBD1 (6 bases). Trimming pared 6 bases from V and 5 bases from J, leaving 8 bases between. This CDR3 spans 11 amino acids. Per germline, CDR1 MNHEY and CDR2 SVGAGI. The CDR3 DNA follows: TGTGCCAGCAGGGACAGTGACGAGCAGTACTTC. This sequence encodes CASRDSDEQYF.

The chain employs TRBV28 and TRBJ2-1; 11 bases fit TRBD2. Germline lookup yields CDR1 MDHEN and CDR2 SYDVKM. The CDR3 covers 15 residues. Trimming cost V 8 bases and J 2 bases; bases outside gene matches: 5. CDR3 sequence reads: CASGLAGQPYNEQFF. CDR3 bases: TGTGCCAGCGGACTAGCGGGCCAACCCTACAATGAGCAGTTCTTC.

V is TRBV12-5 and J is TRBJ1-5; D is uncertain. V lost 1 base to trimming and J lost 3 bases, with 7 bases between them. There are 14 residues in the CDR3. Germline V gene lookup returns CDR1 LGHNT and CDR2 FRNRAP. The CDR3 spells CASGLGALNQPQHF. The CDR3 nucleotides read TGTGCTAGTGGTTTGGGGGCCCTCAATCAGCCCCAGCATTTT.

The CDR3 nucleotides are TGCGCCAGCAGCTTGGGAGGGAACTATGGCTACACCTTC. Protein sequence: CASSLGGNYGYTF. The rearrangement uses TRBV5-1 and TRBJ1-2; D gene ambiguous. The CDR3 is made up of 13 amino acids. Germline CDR1 reads SGHRS; CDR2 reads YFSETQ. The V and J ends lost 0 bases and 2 bases respectively, with 5 bases between them.

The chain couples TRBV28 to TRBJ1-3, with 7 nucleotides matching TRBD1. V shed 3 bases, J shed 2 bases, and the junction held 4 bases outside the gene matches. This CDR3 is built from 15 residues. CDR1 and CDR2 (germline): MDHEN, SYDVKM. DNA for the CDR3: TGTGCCAGCAGTTTCCAAACAGGGGCTGGAAACACCATATATTTT. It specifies CASSFQTGAGNTIYF.

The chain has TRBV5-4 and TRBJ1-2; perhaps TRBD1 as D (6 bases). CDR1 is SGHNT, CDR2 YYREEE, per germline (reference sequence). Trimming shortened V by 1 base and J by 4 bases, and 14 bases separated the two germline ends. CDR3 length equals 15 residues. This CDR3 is CASSLRSGAGYGYTF. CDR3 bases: TGTGCCAGCAGCTTGAGGTCAGGGGCGGGCTATGGCTACACCTTC.

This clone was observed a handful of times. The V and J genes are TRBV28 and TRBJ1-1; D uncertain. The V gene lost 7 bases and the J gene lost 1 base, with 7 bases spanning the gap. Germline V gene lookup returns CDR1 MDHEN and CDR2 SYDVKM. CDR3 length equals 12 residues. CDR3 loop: CASKIGNTEAFF. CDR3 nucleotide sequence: TGTGCCAGCAAAATCGGGAACACTGAAGCTTTCTTT.

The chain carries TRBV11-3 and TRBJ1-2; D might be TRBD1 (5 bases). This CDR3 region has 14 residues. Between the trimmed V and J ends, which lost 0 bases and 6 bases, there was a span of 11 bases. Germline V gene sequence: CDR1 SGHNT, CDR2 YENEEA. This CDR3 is CASSLDLQVDGYTF. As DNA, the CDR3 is TGTGCCAGCAGCTTAGATCTACAGGTTGATGGCTACACCTTC.

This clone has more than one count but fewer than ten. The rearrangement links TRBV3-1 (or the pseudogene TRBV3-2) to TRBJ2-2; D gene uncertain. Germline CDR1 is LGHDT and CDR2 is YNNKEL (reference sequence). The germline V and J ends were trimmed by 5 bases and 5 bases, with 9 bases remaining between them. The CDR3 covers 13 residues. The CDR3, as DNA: TGTGCCAGCAGCATCTTCGTTACCGGGGAGCTGTTTTTT. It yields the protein CASSIFVTGELFF.

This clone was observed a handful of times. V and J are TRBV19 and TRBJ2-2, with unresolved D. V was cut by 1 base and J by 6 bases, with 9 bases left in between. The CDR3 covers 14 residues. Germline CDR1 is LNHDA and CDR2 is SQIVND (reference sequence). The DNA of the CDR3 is TGTGCCAGTAGTATAGTCTCCCAGTCCGGGGAGCTGTTTTTT. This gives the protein CASSIVSQSGELFF.

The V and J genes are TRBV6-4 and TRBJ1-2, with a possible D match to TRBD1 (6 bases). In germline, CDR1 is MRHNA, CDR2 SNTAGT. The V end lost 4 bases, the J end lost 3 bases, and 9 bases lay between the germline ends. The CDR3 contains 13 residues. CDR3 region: CASSGNRDYGYTF. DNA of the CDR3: TGTGCCAGCAGTGGCAACAGGGACTATGGCTACACCTTC.

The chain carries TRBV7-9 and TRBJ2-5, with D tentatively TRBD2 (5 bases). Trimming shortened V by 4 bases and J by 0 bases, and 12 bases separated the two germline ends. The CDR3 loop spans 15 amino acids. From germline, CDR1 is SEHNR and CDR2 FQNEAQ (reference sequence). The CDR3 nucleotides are TGTGCCAGCAGCTGGACTTTCCCGTACCAAGAGACCCAGTACTTC. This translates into CASSWTFPYQETQYF.

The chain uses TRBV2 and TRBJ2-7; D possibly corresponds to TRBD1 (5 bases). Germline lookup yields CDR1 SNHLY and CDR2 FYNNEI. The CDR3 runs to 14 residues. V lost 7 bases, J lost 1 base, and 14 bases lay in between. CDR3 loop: CASKVDTYSYEQYF. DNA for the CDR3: TGTGCCAGCAAGGTGGACACTTATTCCTACGAGCAGTACTTC.